These T cell receptor beta chains were read from a single sample in a study of human T cells and chemical hapten exposure. TCRdb passed the 5' RACE reads through MiXCR, listing each CDR3 protein once. The table has 65,000 to 95,000 distinct CDR3 sequences, roughly 8.4% seen once; the top ten hold approximately 2.5%. The receptors derive from a male donor in good health. The CDR3 runs from the conserved cysteine through the conserved F or W. D genes are given only for firm matches. Only some rows state a clone size, as once, few, many or a class for expanded clones.

d_call	clone_size	v_call	j_call	cdr3_aa	cdr3_nt
TRBD1	many	TRBV4-1	TRBJ2-7	CASSQRETGTGAYEQYF	TGCGCCAGCAGCCAGAGGGAGACCGGGACAGGGGCCTACGAGCAGTACTTC
TRBD1	NA	TRBV5-6	TRBJ2-7	CASSEGTGKGAYEQYF	TGTGCCAGCAGCGAAGGGACAGGGAAGGGGGCCTACGAGCAGTACTTC
TRBD2	NA	TRBV5-1	TRBJ2-5	CASSPPSGRGETQYF	TGCGCCAGCAGCCCCCCCAGCGGGAGAGGCGAGACCCAGTACTTC
TRBD1	few	TRBV20-1	TRBJ1-1	CSATRQGGTEAFF	TGCAGTGCTACTCGACAGGGGGGCACTGAAGCTTTCTTT
TRBD1	few	TRBV6-2/TRBV6-3	TRBJ2-7	CASSYSPGQIYEQYF	TGTGCCAGCAGTTACTCCCCGGGACAGATCTACGAGCAGTACTTC
TRBD2	many	TRBV9	TRBJ2-3	CASSVAGGPDTQYF	TGTGCCAGCAGCGTAGCGGGAGGGCCGGATACGCAGTATTTT
NA	NA	TRBV30	TRBJ1-1	CAWSVTWQGRDTEAFF	TGTGCCTGGAGTGTTACTTGGCAGGGAAGGGACACTGAAGCTTTCTTT
NA	many	TRBV6-2/TRBV6-3	TRBJ2-4	CASIARDNFNVQYF	TGTGCCAGCATCGCCCGGGACAACTTCAACGTTCAGTACTTC
TRBD1	NA	TRBV12-3/TRBV12-4	TRBJ1-2	CASTDPPPFRGRTGYGYTF	TGTGCCAGCACAGACCCACCGCCGTTTAGGGGGCGTACGGGCTATGGCTACACCTTC
TRBD1	many	TRBV27	TRBJ1-6	CASSPRDSYNSPLHF	TGTGCCAGCAGTCCGAGGGACAGTTATAATTCACCCCTCCACTTT
TRBD2	NA	TRBV13	TRBJ2-1	CASSSRTSGGVQFF	TGTGCCAGCAGCTCCCGGACTAGCGGGGGAGTGCAGTTCTTC
TRBD1	many	TRBV5-8	TRBJ1-1	CASSFDRAEVIF	TGTGCCAGCAGCTTCGACAGGGCCGAGGTAATCTTT
TRBD2	NA	TRBV10-2	TRBJ2-3	CASSGTSGAQDMQYF	TGCGCCAGCAGTGGGACTAGCGGGGCTCAAGATATGCAGTATTTT
NA	few	TRBV7-2	TRBJ2-1	CASSADGYNEQFF	TGTGCCAGCAGCGCAGACGGGTACAATGAGCAGTTCTTC
NA	NA	TRBV6-1	TRBJ1-2	CASSEGQGWNYGYTF	TGTGCCAGCAGTGAAGGGCAGGGTTGGAACTATGGCTACACCTTC
TRBD1	few	TRBV29-1	TRBJ2-2	CSVYRGTGELFF	TGCAGCGTTTACAGGGGAACCGGGGAGCTGTTTTTT